Included here is one T cell receptor (beta chain) sequence, with context. CDR1 and CDR2 (germline): SGHAT, FQDESV (reference sequence). J was trimmed by 8 bases and V by 3 bases; bases with no gene match: 10. This CDR3 region has 15 residues. This sample is part of a study of chemoradiotherapy in HPV16-positive cancers. The method was immunoSEQ multiplex PCR; TCRdb's version includes in-frame clones alone and lacks a portion of them. This table has 25,000 to 40,000 clones, about 91% appearing once. The sequence was collected from a human donor with HPV-associated anogenital cancer. The rearrangement links TRBV11-1 to TRBJ2-1; 7 bases align to TRBD2. The sequencing used blood, collected from a patient who underwent chemoradiotherapy. DNA of the CDR3: TGTGCCAGCAGCTTGGCGGGAGTCTCATTCTATGAGCAGTTCTTC. It translates to CASSLAGVSFYEQFF.